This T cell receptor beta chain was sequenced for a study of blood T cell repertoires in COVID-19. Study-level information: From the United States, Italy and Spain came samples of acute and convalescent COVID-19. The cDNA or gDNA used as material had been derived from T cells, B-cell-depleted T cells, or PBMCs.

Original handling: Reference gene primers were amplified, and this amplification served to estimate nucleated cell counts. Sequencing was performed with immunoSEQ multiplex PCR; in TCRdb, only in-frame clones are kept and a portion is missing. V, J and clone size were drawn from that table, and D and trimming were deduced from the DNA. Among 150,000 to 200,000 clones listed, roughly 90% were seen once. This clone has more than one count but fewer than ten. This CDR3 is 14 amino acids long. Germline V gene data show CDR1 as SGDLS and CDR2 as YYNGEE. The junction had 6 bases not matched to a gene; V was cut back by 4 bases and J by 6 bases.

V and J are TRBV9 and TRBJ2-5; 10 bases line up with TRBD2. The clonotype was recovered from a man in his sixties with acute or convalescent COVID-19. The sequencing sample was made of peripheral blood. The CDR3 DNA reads TGTGCCAGCAGCACCACGACTAGCGGGCAGACCCAGTACTTC. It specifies CASSTTTSGQTQYF. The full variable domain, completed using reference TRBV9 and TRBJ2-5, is DSGVTQTPKHLITATGQRVTLRCSPRSGDLSVYWYQQSLDQGLQFLIQYYNGEERAKGNILERFSAQQFPDLHSELNLSSLELGDSALYFCASSTTTSGQTQYFGPGTRLLVL.